This record concerns one T cell receptor beta chain sequence. Repertoires were generated with immunoSEQ multiplex PCR, while TCRdb's copy carries only in-frame clones and drops some. This table has some 40,000 clones, over 65% appearing once. This sample was included in a study of blood T cell repertoires in COVID-19. V trimming: 4 bases; J trimming: 7 bases; junction bases outside the gene matches: 9. Germline loops: CDR1 SGDLS, CDR2 YYNGEE. The CDR3 has 16 amino acids. This sequence joins TRBV9 and TRBJ2-3, with 13 nucleotides matching TRBD2. Sequencing was done on a sample of peripheral blood. The TCR sequence derives from a man between 65 and 80 years old with acute or convalescent COVID-19. Written as DNA, the CDR3 is TGTGCCAGCAGCCCTCTGACTAGCGGGGGGCCCCATACGCAGTATTTT. Amino acids: CASSPLTSGGPHTQYF.